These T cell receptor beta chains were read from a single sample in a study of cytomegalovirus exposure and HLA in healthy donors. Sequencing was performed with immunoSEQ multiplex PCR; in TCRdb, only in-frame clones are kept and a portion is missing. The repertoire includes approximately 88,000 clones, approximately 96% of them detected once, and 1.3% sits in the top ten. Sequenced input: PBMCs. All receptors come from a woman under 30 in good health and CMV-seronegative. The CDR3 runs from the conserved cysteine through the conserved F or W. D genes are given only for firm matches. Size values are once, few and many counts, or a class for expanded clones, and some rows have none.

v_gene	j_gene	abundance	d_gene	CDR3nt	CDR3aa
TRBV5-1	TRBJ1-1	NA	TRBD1	TGCGCCAGCACCCTTGCAGGGGGTTGGGGTGAAGCTTTCTTT	CASTLAGGWGEAFF
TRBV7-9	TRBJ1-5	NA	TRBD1	TGTGCCAGCAGCTTAGAGGGACAGATCAATCAGCCCCAGCATTTT	CASSLEGQINQPQHF
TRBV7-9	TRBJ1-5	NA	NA	TGTGCCAGCAGCTCACAGGCCAATCAGCCCCAGCATTTT	CASSSQANQPQHF
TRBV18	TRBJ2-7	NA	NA	TGTGCCAGCTCACCTATTAATCGCGGGATATTCTACGAGCAGTACTTC	CASSPINRGIFYEQYF
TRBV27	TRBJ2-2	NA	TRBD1	TGTGCCAGCAGCTCCGGGACAGGGAGTCCCGGGGAGCTGTTTTTT	CASSSGTGSPGELFF
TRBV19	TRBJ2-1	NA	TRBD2	TGTGCCAGTAGTCATCGTAGCGGGAGGGCCGATGAGCAGTTCTTC	CASSHRSGRADEQFF
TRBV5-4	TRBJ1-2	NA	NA	TGTGCCAGCAGCTTGGTTGAGGGGGTCGGTGGCTACACCTTC	CASSLVEGVGGYTF
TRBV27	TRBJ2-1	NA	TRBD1	TGTGCCAGCAGTTTATCGAGGACAGGGGAGCAGTTCTTC	CASSLSRTGEQFF
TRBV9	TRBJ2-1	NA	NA	TGTGCCAGCAGCCTCCCTGGGAGTAGCCCCTACAATGAGCAGTTCTTC	CASSLPGSSPYNEQFF
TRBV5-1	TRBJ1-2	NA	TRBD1	TGCGCCAGCAGCTTAAGGGACAGGGACTCAAGCGGCTACACCTTC	CASSLRDRDSSGYTF
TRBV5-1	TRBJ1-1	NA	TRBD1	TGCGCCAGCAGCCCCACGCACCGGGACAGGGGGCGAACTAAAGAGAGTATGAACACTGAAGCTTTCTTT	CASSPTHRDRGRTKESMNTEAFF
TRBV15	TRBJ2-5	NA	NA	TGTGCCACCAGCAGTTACTCCGGCGGGGACAGCCAAGAGACCCAGTACTTC	CATSSYSGGDSQETQYF
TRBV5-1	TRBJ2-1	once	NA	TGCGCCAGCAGGTCGACAGTGTACAATGAGCAGTTCTTC	CASRSTVYNEQFF
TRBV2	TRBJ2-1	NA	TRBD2	TGTGCCAGCAGTGTAGCGGGAGGGTACAATGAGCAGTTCTTC	CASSVAGGYNEQFF
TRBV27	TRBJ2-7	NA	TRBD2	TGTGCCAGCAGTTTACTAGCGGGAGGGCCTCCCTACGAGCAGTACTTC	CASSLLAGGPPYEQYF
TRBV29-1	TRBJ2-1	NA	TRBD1	TGCAGCGTTGTTCGTGACAGGGGCGTCAATGAGCAGTTCTTC	CSVVRDRGVNEQFF
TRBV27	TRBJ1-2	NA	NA	TGTGCCAGCAGTTCCCTGACGGGGGAAGGCTACACCTTC	CASSSLTGEGYTF
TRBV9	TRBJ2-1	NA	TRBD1	TGTGCCAGCAGCGTATTGGGACAGGATTGGGATGAGCAGTTCTTC	CASSVLGQDWDEQFF
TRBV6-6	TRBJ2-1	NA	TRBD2	TGTGCCAGCAGTGCCCTACTAGCGGGTGAGCAGTTCTTC	CASSALLAGEQFF
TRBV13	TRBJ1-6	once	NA	TGTGCCAGCAGCGCAGCGGGGACGGAGACTTCACCCCTCCACTTT	CASSAAGTETSPLHF
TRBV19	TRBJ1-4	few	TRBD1	TGTGCCAGTAGTATAGGAACCGGGACAGGGGATGAAAAACTGTTTTTT	CASSIGTGTGDEKLFF
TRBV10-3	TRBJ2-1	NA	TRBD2	TGTGCCATCGCCGCGCTAGCGGGAGGAGGCTACAACAATGAGCAGTTCTTC	CAIAALAGGGYNNEQFF
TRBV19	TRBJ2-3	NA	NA	TGTGCCAGTAGTATCGACTACCTCGAAGATACGCAGTATTTT	CASSIDYLEDTQYF
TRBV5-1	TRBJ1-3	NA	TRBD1	TGCGCCAGCAGCTCCGGGACAGTTACTGGAAACACCATATATTTT	CASSSGTVTGNTIYF
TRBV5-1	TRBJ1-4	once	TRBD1	TGCGCCAGCAGCTTGGGAGGGGGCGCACCAGAAAAACTGTTTTTT	CASSLGGGAPEKLFF
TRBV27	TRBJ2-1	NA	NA	TGTGCCAGCAAGGGGATGAGCAATGAGCAGTTCTTC	CASKGMSNEQFF
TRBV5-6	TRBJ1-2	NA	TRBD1	TGTGCCAGCAGCTTCCGGACAGGGGGCGGCTACACCTTC	CASSFRTGGGYTF
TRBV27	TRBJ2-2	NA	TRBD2	TGTGCCAGCAGTCCCCAGGACAGCGCGGGGGGCACCGGGGAGCTGTTTTTT	CASSPQDSAGGTGELFF
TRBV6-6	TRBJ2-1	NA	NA	TGTGCCAGCAGTTACGTCACAGGTAGAAATGAGCAGTTCTTC	CASSYVTGRNEQFF
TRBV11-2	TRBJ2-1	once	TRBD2	TGTGCCAGCAGCCGCGCGCCGGGACTAGCGGGAAATGAGCAGTTCTTC	CASSRAPGLAGNEQFF
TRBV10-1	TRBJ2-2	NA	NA	TGCGCCACCTCCCCGAAACTAGAAACCGGGGAGCTGTTTTTT	CATSPKLETGELFF
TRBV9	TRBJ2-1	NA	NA	TGTGCCAGCAGCACTTTTAGCGAGCAGTTCTTC	CASSTFSEQFF
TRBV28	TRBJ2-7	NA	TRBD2	TGTGCCAGCGGAAGGGGCTTAGCGGGACTTACCTCCTACGAGCAGTACTTC	CASGRGLAGLTSYEQYF
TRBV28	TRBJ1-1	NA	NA	TGTGCCAGCAGTTTTGGGGTGGGCAGGGTGTACACTGAAGCTTTCTTT	CASSFGVGRVYTEAFF
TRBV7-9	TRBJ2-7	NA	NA	TGTGCCAGCAGATCCATGTTACAGGGCCAAGGGTACGAGCAGTACTTC	CASRSMLQGQGYEQYF
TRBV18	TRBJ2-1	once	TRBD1	TGTGCCAGCTCAATGGGGACAGGGACCTACAATGAGCAGTTCTTC	CASSMGTGTYNEQFF
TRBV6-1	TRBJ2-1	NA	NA	TGTGCCAGCCGCACTTACAATGAGCAGTTCTTC	CASRTYNEQFF
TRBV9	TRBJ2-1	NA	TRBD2	TGTGCCAGCAGGGACAGCCCGGGACTAGCGGGAGTCGATGAGCAGTTCTTC	CASRDSPGLAGVDEQFF
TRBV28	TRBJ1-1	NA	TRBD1	TGTGCCAGCAGTCACGGGACAGGCCGAAACACTGAAGCTTTCTTT	CASSHGTGRNTEAFF
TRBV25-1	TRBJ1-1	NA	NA	TGTGCCAGCAGTCTGAGAATGAACACTGAAGCTTTCTTT	CASSLRMNTEAFF
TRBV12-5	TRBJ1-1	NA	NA	TGTGCTAGTGGTTTGGCCACGACAGGGAACACTGAAGCTTTCTTT	CASGLATTGNTEAFF
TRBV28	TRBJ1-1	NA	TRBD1	TGTGCCGCGAGACAGGGTCGGACTGAAGCTTTCTTT	CAARQGRTEAFF